This TCR beta chain stems from a study of T cell clonotyping in hematopoietic cell transplantation. On the study more broadly: Recipients' pretransplant samples followed cytoreduction.

The germline V and J ends were trimmed by 2 bases and 7 bases, with 12 bases remaining between them. This CDR3 is 13 amino acids long. CDR1 GTSNPN and CDR2 SVGIG come from the germline V gene (reference sequence). Turning to this clone: Its antigen is unknown.

The data were produced by immunoSEQ multiplex PCR, yet TCRdb's version contains in-frame clones alone and is incomplete. The data hold around 80,000 clones, with 90% to 96% observed a single time. The study's findings and limits: Few recipient clonotypes overlapped donors; over 95% were de novo at given depth. Graft donor and pretransplant recipient Inverse Simpson Index values predicted broader posttransplant TCR diversity.

The time point was: recipient sample about 28 days before transplant, after cytoreduction. V usage is TRBV30 and J usage is TRBJ1-5, with D perhaps TRBD1 (6 bases). The material was peripheral blood mononuclear cells, obtained before stem cell transplant. The sequence was obtained from a woman aged 45-65 years with acute myeloid leukemia. Some clones in this sample may be carry-over from other donors' samples. CDR3 nucleotides: TGTGCCTGGAGTAAGAGCAGGGGACAGCCCCAGCATTTT. The encoded protein is CAWSKSRGQPQHF.